This T cell receptor (beta chain) was found in a study of patients and donors after allogeneic stem cell transplantation. This CDR3 spans 14 amino acids. With 1 base removed from V and 6 bases from J, the gap between germline ends came to 11 bases. Germline CDR1 LGHDT, CDR2 YNNKEL (reference sequence). One entry per CDR3 protein results from TCRdb running MiXCR on the RT-PCR reads. The sample lists roughly 960,000 distinct CDR3 sequences, over 15% occurring once. The specimen was blood, either unsorted or a sorted T cell fraction (not recorded which). The V and J genes are TRBV3-1 and TRBJ2-3; D is unresolved. The receptor comes from a human donor who was either an allogeneic HSCT recipient or a stem cell or donor lymphocyte infusion donor (not recorded which). It is not recorded whose cells these are; they may come from a transplant donor. CDR3 residues: CASSQASFRDTQYF. The CDR3 DNA follows: TGTGCCAGCAGCCAAGCTTCCTTCCGCGATACGCAGTATTTT.